This T cell receptor beta chain was sequenced in a study of blood T cell repertoires in COVID-19. Study-level information: Specimens from acute and convalescent COVID-19 originated in the United States, Italy and Spain. The analysed material was cDNA or gDNA that came from T cells, B-cell-depleted T cells, or PBMCs.

Authors' processing steps: Scientists estimated how many nucleated cells there were by amplifying reference gene primers. TCRdb's table, derived via immunoSEQ multiplex PCR, lists solely in-frame clones and lacks some. D and trimming come from the DNA, and the V and J calls and clone size come from that table. The sample carries fewer than 60,000 clones, around 80% recorded once. The specimen sequenced was peripheral blood. The TCR was taken from a man between 65 and 79 years old with acute or convalescent COVID-19.

Written as DNA, the CDR3 is TGTGCCAGCACCGGGACAGGGGGATTCTATGGCTACACCTTC. Encoded protein: CASTGTGGFYGYTF. The V gene is TRBV11-2, the J gene TRBJ1-2; 11 bases are shared with TRBD1. CDR3 length equals 14 residues. J lost 4 bases, V lost 7 bases, and 5 bases had no gene match. CDR1 and CDR2 (germline): SGHAT, FQNNGV. Filled out from reference TRBV11-2 and TRBJ1-2, the complete variable domain reads EAGVAQSPRYKIIEKRQSVAFWCNPISGHATLYWYQQILGQGPKLLIQFQNNGVVDDSQLPKDRFSAERLKGVDSTLKIQPAKLEDSAVYLCASTGTGGFYGYTFGSGTRLTVV.